The 25 T cell receptor beta chains presented below share a single source sample, sequenced in a study of blood T cell repertoires in COVID-19. Method: immunoSEQ multiplex PCR; TCRdb's copy keeps in-frame clones and lacks some. Of approximately 52,000 clones listed, about 91% are singletons. Sequencing was carried out using peripheral blood. The receptors stem from a man between 50 and 59 years old with active COVID-19.

This chain uses TRBV9 with TRBJ2-7; 7 bases align to TRBD2. Per the germline V gene, CDR1 is SGDLS and CDR2 is YYNGEE. The V and J ends lost 3 bases and 7 bases, in that order; junction bases with no gene match: 10. The CDR3 spans 14 residues. The CDR3 here is CASSASGVQSEQYF. The CDR3 DNA sequence: TGTGCCAGCAGCGCCAGCGGGGTTCAGAGTGAGCAGTACTTC. Looking up the rest from reference TRBV9 and TRBJ2-7 gives the full variable domain: DSGVTQTPKHLITATGQRVTLRCSPRSGDLSVYWYQQSLDQGLQFLIQYYNGEERAKGNILERFSAQQFPDLHSELNLSSLELGDSALYFCASSASGVQSEQYFGPGTRLTVT.

This chain links TRBV7-9 with TRBJ1-2; 10 bases fit TRBD1. After removal of 3 bases from V and 8 bases from J, the junction contained 9 bases not matched to a gene. This CDR3 has 15 amino acids. CDR1 SEHNR and CDR2 FQNEAQ come from the germline V gene (reference sequence). CDR3 nucleotides: TGTGCCAGCAGCTTGACAGGGGGCTCCCAGGAGGGCTACACCTTC. It is translated as CASSLTGGSQEGYTF.

This clone occurred once. This chain links TRBV5-1 with TRBJ2-1; TRBD2 aligns across 8 bases. CDR1 SGHRS and CDR2 YFSETQ come from the germline V gene. This CDR3 has 15 amino acids. With 1 base clipped from V and 4 bases from J, the junction kept 4 bases outside the gene matches. The chain's CDR3 is CASSLSGSTYNEQFF. CDR3 in DNA: TGCGCCAGCAGCTTGAGCGGGAGTACTTACAATGAGCAGTTCTTC. The variable domain in full, completed from reference TRBV5-1 and TRBJ2-1, reads KAGVTQTPRYLIKTRGQQVTLSCSPISGHRSVSWYQQTPGQGLQFLFEYFSETQRNKGNFPGRFSGRQFSNSRSEMNVSTLELGDSALYLCASSLSGSTYNEQFFGPGTRLTVL.

This sequence joins TRBV7-2 and TRBJ2-3; D gene ambiguous. Germline V gene lookup returns CDR1 SGHTA and CDR2 FQGNSA. The V end lost 2 bases, the J end lost 6 bases, and 9 bases lay between the germline ends. The CDR3 has 13 amino acids. The CDR3 protein is CASSLRSLDTQYF. The CDR3 coding sequence is TGTGCCAGCAGCTTAAGGAGCCTTGATACGCAGTATTTT.

V gene TRBV18 combines with J gene TRBJ1-2, with D perhaps TRBD1 (6 bases). The V gene lost 3 bases and the J gene lost 7 bases, with 15 bases spanning the gap. Per the germline V gene, CDR1 is KGHSH and CDR2 is LQKENI. CDR3 size: 14 residues. The CDR3: CASSPGQSRGGYTF. The DNA for the CDR3 is TGTGCCAGCTCACCTGGACAGTCACGAGGTGGCTACACCTTC.

This clone was seen only once. The genes are TRBV5-6 and TRBJ1-1; D uncertain. The CDR3 has 12 residues. Germline CDR1 reads SGHDT; CDR2 reads YYEEEE. The V end lost 3 bases, the J end lost 8 bases, and 11 bases lay between the germline ends. For the CDR3, the DNA is TGTGCCAGCAGCTGGAGGTCTCAAGAAGCTTTCTTT. Protein sequence: CASSWRSQEAFF.

The rearrangement uses TRBV6-5 and TRBJ1-6; D possibly corresponds to TRBD1 (5 bases). In germline, CDR1 is MNHEY, CDR2 SVGAGI. The V end was cut by 6 bases, the J end by 5 bases, with 11 bases between. CDR3 length: 14 amino acids. The CDR3 sequence: CASRGPQDNSPLHF. Written as DNA, the CDR3 is TGTGCCAGCAGGGGCCCACAGGATAATTCACCCCTCCACTTT.

A single count supports this clone. The chain carries TRBV20-1 and TRBJ2-5; weak D call: TRBD2 (6 bases). The germline gives CDR1 DFQATT, CDR2 SNEGSKA (reference sequence). The CDR3 totals 13 residues. The germline V and J ends were trimmed by 3 bases and 5 bases, with 13 bases remaining between them. The CDR3 DNA reads as TGCAGTGCTAGTAGTGTCGGGGGTGAGACCCAGTACTTC. Translation: CSASSVGGETQYF.

This chain uses TRBV30 with TRBJ1-1; 10 bases are shared with TRBD1. The V gene end was trimmed by 8 bases and the J gene end by 4 bases; junction bases not matched to a gene: 10. CDR3 size: 14 residues. Germline-derived CDR1 and CDR2 are GTSNPN and SVGIG (reference sequence). The CDR3 DNA is TGTGCCCGGGACAGGGGAGACCGGGCCACTGAAGCTTTCTTT. This sequence encodes CARDRGDRATEAFF.

V gene TRBV19 combines with J gene TRBJ2-3, with TRBD2 matching over 9 bases. The CDR3 is 18 residues long. The V and J ends lost 5 bases and 1 base, in that order; junction bases with no gene match: 13. Germline CDR1 is LNHDA and CDR2 is SQIVND (reference sequence). The chain's CDR3 is CASSSAAGGVRGTDTQYF. CDR3 DNA: TGTGCCAGTAGTTCTGCAGCGGGGGGTGTTAGAGGCACAGATACGCAGTATTTT.

This chain uses TRBV11-3 with TRBJ2-7; 8 bases match TRBD1. CDR3 size: 15 residues. Germline V lookup: CDR1 SGHNT, CDR2 YENEEA. J was trimmed by 2 bases and V by 1 base; bases with no gene match: 4. The CDR3 here is CASSLATGEAYEQYF. The CDR3 coding sequence is TGTGCCAGCAGCTTAGCGACAGGGGAGGCCTACGAGCAGTACTTC.

This chain uses TRBV6-6 with TRBJ2-2; D gene unclear. Trimming cost V 2 bases and J 3 bases, with 7 bases left between them. This CDR3 comprises 14 residues. Germline V gene data show CDR1 as MNHNY and CDR2 as SVGAGI (reference sequence). The CDR3 protein is CASSYRLDTGELFF. The CDR3 nucleotides are TGTGCCAGCAGTTACCGACTGGACACCGGGGAGCTGTTTTTT.

V gene TRBV28 combines with J gene TRBJ2-3; the match to TRBD2 covers 11 bases. From germline, CDR1 is MDHEN and CDR2 SYDVKM. This CDR3 has 15 residues. The junction had 2 bases not matched to a gene; V was cut back by 1 base and J by 5 bases. The DNA of the CDR3 is TGTGCCAGCAGTTTATTAGCGGGGGGGCAAGATACGCAGTATTTT. Translated: CASSLLAGGQDTQYF.

In its sample, this clone was seen a few times. The chain is built from TRBV7-8 and TRBJ1-1; the match to TRBD1 covers 8 bases. J lost 1 base, V lost 5 bases, and 9 bases had no gene match. The CDR3 contains 16 residues. The germline V gene has CDR1 SGHVS and CDR2 FQNEAQ. The CDR3 nucleotides are TGTGCCAGCAGCCCGCGGACAGGGTTGAAGAACACTGAAGCTTTCTTT. Its translation is CASSPRTGLKNTEAFF.

The J gene is TRBJ2-7, the V gene TRBV12-3 or TRBV12-4; the D gene is possibly TRBD2 (5 bases). The CDR3 is made up of 12 amino acids. Deletions cut 3 bases from V and 7 bases from J, with 10 bases between. As DNA, the CDR3 is TGTGCCAGCAGTTTCGACCGGGGTGAGCAGTACTTC. Protein sequence: CASSFDRGEQYF.

The chain has TRBV11-1 and TRBJ2-3; D is uncertain. V was shortened by 4 bases and J by 3 bases, with 8 bases between the two germline ends. Per the germline V gene, CDR1 is SGHAT and CDR2 is FQDESV (reference sequence). The CDR3 runs to 13 residues. The CDR3 DNA reads as TGTGCCAGCAGCTCCCCTCTTACAGATACGCAGTATTTT. Translating it yields CASSSPLTDTQYF.

The chain couples TRBV7-2 to TRBJ1-1; 8 bases map to TRBD1. CDR3 size: 14 residues. Trimming removed 1 base from V and 10 bases from J; junction bases left unmatched: 8. Germline V gene data show CDR1 as SGHTA and CDR2 as FQGNSA. The CDR3 loop reads CASSLGGQGEIAFF. The CDR3 DNA reads TGTGCCAGCAGCTTAGGCGGACAGGGTGAGATAGCTTTCTTT.

The chain recombines TRBV7-2 with TRBJ2-3, with 8 bases matching TRBD2. Germline loops: CDR1 SGHTA, CDR2 FQGNSA. The CDR3 has 17 residues. V dropped 4 bases and J dropped 5; count of bases not matched to a gene: 14. CDR3 amino acids: CASSSQGNSGAQDTQYF. The CDR3 region has the DNA TGTGCCAGCAGCTCGCAGGGAAATAGCGGGGCCCAAGATACGCAGTATTTT.

This chain joins TRBV6-5 and TRBJ1-5; TRBD1 might be the D (5 bases). The germline V gene has CDR1 MNHEY and CDR2 SVGAGI. V was cut by 6 bases and J by 0 bases, with 9 bases left in between. The CDR3 consists of 14 residues. The CDR3, as DNA: TGTGCCAGCAGCCCCCAGGGTAGCAATCAGCCCCAGCATTTT. This sequence encodes CASSPQGSNQPQHF.

This clone was counted once. The V and J genes are TRBV10-3 and TRBJ2-1, with D perhaps matching TRBD1 (6 bases). V was trimmed by 3 bases and J by 6 bases, leaving 12 bases between them. Germline-derived CDR1 and CDR2 are ENHRY and SYGVKD. CDR3 size: 14 residues. The CDR3 protein is CAISDRTDLNEQFF. The CDR3, as DNA: TGTGCCATCAGTGATCGGACAGACCTCAATGAGCAGTTCTTC.

In this sample, this clone turned up once. The chain joins TRBV7-2 to TRBJ2-3; no clear D gene. V lost 3 bases and J 5 bases, leaving 9 bases between the germline ends. The CDR3 length is 13 residues. CDR1 is SGHTA and CDR2 is FQGNSA in the germline V gene. The CDR3 bases are TGTGCCAGCAGCTTTGGCCCCAAAGATACGCAGTATTTT. Residues: CASSFGPKDTQYF.

Turning to this clone: A junction boundary mismatches the germline segment, possibly from a read error. Other nucleotide sequences in the sample specify the same CDR3. The chain joins TRBV6-6 to TRBJ1-5; no definite D call. The CDR3 has 14 amino acids. Germline V CDR1 and CDR2: MNHNY, SVGAGI (reference sequence). The CDR3: CASSYSNFDQPQHF. The CDR3 nucleotides read TGTGCCAGCAGTTACTCGAACTTCGATCAACCCCAGCATTTT.

The chain uses TRBV11-2 and TRBJ2-3; 11 bases match TRBD2. CDR3 size: 17 residues. Unmatched junction bases numbered 13, after V lost 2 bases and J lost 9 bases. Germline assignment: CDR1 SGHAT and CDR2 FQNNGV. This CDR3 is CASSLLAGGGIRDTQYF. For the CDR3, the DNA is TGTGCCAGCAGCTTACTAGCGGGAGGAGGGATCAGAGACACGCAGTATTTT. Full variable domain (outside the CDR3, taken from reference TRBV11-2 and TRBJ2-3): EAGVAQSPRYKIIEKRQSVAFWCNPISGHATLYWYQQILGQGPKLLIQFQNNGVVDDSQLPKDRFSAERLKGVDSTLKIQPAKLEDSAVYLCASSLLAGGGIRDTQYFGPGTRLTVL.

V gene TRBV19 combines with J gene TRBJ2-2; maybe TRBD1 (5 bases). CDR1 LNHDA and CDR2 SQIVND come from the germline V gene (reference sequence). V lost 3 bases to trimming and J lost 4 bases, with 18 bases between them. The CDR3 covers 17 residues. The CDR3 protein is CASSIPPLRGGTGELFF. CDR3 sequence (DNA): TGTGCCAGTAGTATCCCCCCGTTAAGGGGCGGCACCGGGGAGCTGTTTTTT.

The chain links TRBV5-8 to TRBJ2-7; the D is unclear. The V gene's germline CDR1 is SGHTS and CDR2 YDEGEE. V dropped 7 bases and J dropped 7 bases, with 9 bases sitting between them. This CDR3 spans 10 amino acids. As DNA, the CDR3 is TGTGCCAGCCGCCGTCGGGAGCAGTACTTC. Protein sequence: CASRRREQYF.